The next 7 T cell receptor beta chains were all read from a single sample in a study of Graves' ophthalmopathy and Graves' hyperthyroidism (dated by TCRdb to 2017 to 2018). Sequenced on an Illumina HiSeq 2000. For repertoire sequencing, the TCR beta CDR3 regions were amplified from RNA transcripts. A first-round RT-PCR used HTBI primers with the Qiagen OneStep RT-PCR kit, followed by a second-round multiplex PCR, size selection and purification. TCRdb reanalyzed the raw reads on its own, using fastp at Q25 for trimming and MiXCR for clone calling, and kept in-frame beta chains. Rows with a matching CDR3 protein are joined into one entry that keeps the most common DNA and genes. The sample contains fewer than 600,000 distinct CDR3 sequences, approximately 15% of them found a single time. The ten largest clones represent approximately 9.8% of the sample. The sample taken for sequencing was blood. These receptors were taken from a woman aged 25 to 39 with Graves' ophthalmopathy. Donor details come from another sample of the same person, matched by shared clones.

This clonotype was seen at least ten times. The J gene is TRBJ1-6, the V gene TRBV30; D is uncertain. Germline-derived CDR1 and CDR2 are GTSNPN and SVGIG (reference sequence). There are 13 residues in the CDR3. Trimming stripped 4 bases from V and 8 bases from J, with 12 bases between. The CDR3 protein is CAWTLTGDSPLHF. DNA of the CDR3: TGTGCCTGGACTTTGACGGGAGATTCACCCCTCCACTTT.

The table lists this clonotype with a few counts. The V gene is TRBV20-1, the J gene TRBJ2-1; no clear D gene. The V gene lost 0 bases and the J gene lost 7 bases, with 19 bases spanning the gap. The V gene's germline CDR1 is DFQATT and CDR2 SNEGSKA (reference sequence). CDR3 length: 16 residues. CDR3 loop: CSARDIGQQRLNEQFF. The CDR3 nucleotides are TGCAGTGCTAGAGATATTGGGCAGCAACGCCTTAATGAGCAGTTCTTC.

V usage is TRBV24-1 and J usage is TRBJ2-5; D is possibly TRBD1 (6 bases). Germline V gives CDR1 KGHDR, CDR2 SFDVKD. The CDR3 has 15 amino acids. V lost 3 bases and J 4 bases, leaving 14 bases between the germline ends. In DNA, the CDR3 is TGTGCCACCAGTGATCTTACAGGGTTGCGAGAGACCCAGTACTTC. As protein: CATSDLTGLRETQYF.

V and J are TRBV14 and TRBJ2-5; tentative D call: TRBD2 (6 bases). The germline V gene encodes CDR1 SGHDN and CDR2 FVKESK. The CDR3 spans 15 residues. V dropped 0 bases and J dropped 7 bases, with 15 bases sitting between them. CDR3 protein: CASSQDYQRAGTQYF. In DNA form, the CDR3 reads TGTGCCAGCAGCCAAGATTATCAGCGAGCGGGGACCCAGTACTTC.

Note on this clonotype: This may arise from a read error, as a much more abundant clone is one base away. This chain uses TRBV27 with TRBJ2-2; D call uncertain. The CDR3 is 14 amino acids. The V end was cut by 5 bases, the J end by 4 bases, with 11 bases between. CDR1 and CDR2 from the germline V gene are MNHEY and SMNVEV (reference sequence). The CDR3 nucleotides are TGTGCCAGCAGTCCTATTATTAGCACCGGGGAGCTGTTTTTT. It specifies CASSPIISTGELFF.

This clonotype appeared many times. The gene calls are TRBV12-3 or TRBV12-4 and TRBJ2-7; 12 bases map to TRBD2. With 4 bases clipped from V and 9 bases from J, the junction kept 10 bases outside the gene matches. The CDR3 covers 15 residues. The CDR3 is CASSSRRLAGEGQYF. CDR3 in DNA: TGTGCCAGCAGTTCCCGGCGACTAGCGGGAGAGGGGCAGTACTTC.

This clonotype was found a few times. The missing conserved phenylalanine or tryptophan at the end of this CDR3 makes a read error likely. This chain joins TRBV19 and TRBJ1-5, with 8 bases that match TRBD1. The CDR3 is made up of 14 amino acids. Germline lookup yields CDR1 LNHDA and CDR2 SQIVND (reference sequence). The ends lost 4 bases at V and 4 bases at J; junction bases unmatched: 3. CDR3 sequence (DNA): TGTGCCAGTAGTACTACAGGGGGTAATCAGCCCCAGCATTCT. This translates into CASSTTGGNQPQHS.